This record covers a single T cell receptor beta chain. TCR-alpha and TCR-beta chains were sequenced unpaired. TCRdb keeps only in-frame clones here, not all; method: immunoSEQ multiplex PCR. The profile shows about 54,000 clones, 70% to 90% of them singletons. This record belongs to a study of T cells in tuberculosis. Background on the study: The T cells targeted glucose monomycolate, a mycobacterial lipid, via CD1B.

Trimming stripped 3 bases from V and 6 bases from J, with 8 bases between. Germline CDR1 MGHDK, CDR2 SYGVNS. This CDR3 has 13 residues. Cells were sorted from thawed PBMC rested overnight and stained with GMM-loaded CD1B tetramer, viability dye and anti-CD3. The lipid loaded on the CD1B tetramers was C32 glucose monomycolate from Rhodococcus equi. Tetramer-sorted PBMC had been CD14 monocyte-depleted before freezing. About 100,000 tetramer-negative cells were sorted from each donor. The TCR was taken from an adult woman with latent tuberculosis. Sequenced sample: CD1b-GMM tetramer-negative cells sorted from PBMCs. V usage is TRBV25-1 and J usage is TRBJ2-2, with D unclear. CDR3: CASSELSAGELFF. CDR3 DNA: TGTGCCAGCAGTGAGCTAAGTGCCGGGGAGCTGTTTTTT.